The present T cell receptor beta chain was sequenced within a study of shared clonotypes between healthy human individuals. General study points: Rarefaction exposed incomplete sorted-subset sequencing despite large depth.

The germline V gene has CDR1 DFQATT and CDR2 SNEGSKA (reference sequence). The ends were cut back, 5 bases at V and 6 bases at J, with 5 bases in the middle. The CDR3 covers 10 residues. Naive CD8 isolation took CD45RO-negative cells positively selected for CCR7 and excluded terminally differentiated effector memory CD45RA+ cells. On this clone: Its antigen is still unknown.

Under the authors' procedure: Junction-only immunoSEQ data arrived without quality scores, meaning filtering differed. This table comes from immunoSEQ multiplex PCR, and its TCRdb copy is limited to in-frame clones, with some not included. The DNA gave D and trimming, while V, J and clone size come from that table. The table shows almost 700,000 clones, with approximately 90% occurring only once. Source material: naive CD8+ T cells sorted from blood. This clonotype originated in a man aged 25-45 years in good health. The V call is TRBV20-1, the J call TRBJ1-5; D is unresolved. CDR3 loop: CSAGPQPQHF. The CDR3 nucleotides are TGCAGTGCTGGCCCTCAGCCCCAGCATTTT.